These 24 T cell receptor beta chains originate from one sample sequenced in a study of CD8 T cells in ankylosing spondylitis. TCRdb redid the calling of the 5' RACE reads with MiXCR, one entry per CDR3 protein. The sample has about 69,000 distinct CDR3 sequences, roughly 5.2% seen once. Sequencing was carried out using blood, either unsorted or a sorted T cell fraction (not recorded which). Receptor source: a male donor with ankylosing spondylitis or in good health (not recorded which).

The chain couples TRBV7-2 to TRBJ1-1; D not resolved. V dropped 5 bases and J dropped 0 bases, with 13 bases sitting between them. This CDR3 has 15 amino acids. CDR1 SGHTA and CDR2 FQGNSA come from the germline V gene. CDR3 nucleotide sequence: TGTGCCAGCAGCCCCTCGAGCGGGGTGAACACTGAAGCTTTCTTT. This translates into CASSPSSGVNTEAFF.

This clonotype was seen repeatedly, ten times or more. The rearrangement links TRBV6-9 to TRBJ1-2; no clear D. The CDR3 runs to 13 residues. Germline lookup yields CDR1 MNHGY and CDR2 SVAAGI. V was cut by 6 bases and J by 5 bases, with 13 bases left in between. In nucleotides, the CDR3 is TGTGCCAGCAGAATTGGACGGGCGTATGGCTACACCTTC. It is translated as CASRIGRAYGYTF.

This clonotype has a count of ten or more. V is TRBV20-1 and J is TRBJ2-5; 7 nucleotides line up with TRBD2. Germline V lookup: CDR1 DFQATT, CDR2 SNEGSKA (reference sequence). V lost 4 bases to trimming and J lost 1 base; unmatched junction nucleotides: 9. The CDR3 is made up of 15 amino acids. The CDR3 is CSAKTGTITQETQYF. CDR3 bases: TGCAGTGCTAAAACCGGGACTATAACCCAAGAGACCCAGTACTTC.

This clonotype came up many times. CDR3 protein: CASSDHRGSYEQYF. For the CDR3, the DNA is TGCGCCAGCAGCGACCACAGGGGTTCCTACGAGCAGTACTTC. This sequence joins TRBV4-1 and TRBJ2-7; TRBD1 aligns across 7 bases. There are 14 residues in the CDR3. V trimming: 5 bases; J trimming: 1 base; junction bases outside the gene matches: 5. Germline V gene lookup returns CDR1 MGHRA and CDR2 YSYEKL.

The rearrangement joins TRBV7-2 to TRBJ2-3; D remains ambiguous. The CDR3 spans 11 residues. Deletions cut 2 bases from V and 5 bases from J, with 2 bases between. Germline V gene lookup returns CDR1 SGHTA and CDR2 FQGNSA. CDR3 sequence: CASSLLDTQYF. For the CDR3, the DNA is TGTGCCAGCAGCTTACTAGATACGCAGTATTTT.

This clonotype was observed at least ten times. The V and J genes are TRBV10-2 and TRBJ2-1; D gene ambiguous. The V gene's germline CDR1 is WSHSY and CDR2 SAAADI. This CDR3 contains 13 residues. V was cut by 4 bases and J by 2 bases, with 6 bases left in between. CDR3 sequence (DNA): TGCGCCAGCAGTGGGACCCCCTACAATGAGCAGTTCTTC. Residues: CASSGTPYNEQFF.

This clonotype was seen many times. CDR3 DNA: TGCGCCAGCAGCTATTATCCGGGGGGGACGAACACCGGGGAGCTGTTTTTT. Translated: CASSYYPGGTNTGELFF. The gene calls are TRBV5-1 and TRBJ2-2; 8 bases fit TRBD2. V gave up 3 bases and J gave up 0 bases; unmatched junction bases: 7. The CDR3 loop spans 17 amino acids. The germline CDR1 and CDR2 sequences are SGHRS and YFSETQ.

This clonotype came up many times. V gene TRBV4-1 combines with J gene TRBJ1-1, with D perhaps matching TRBD1 (6 bases). V lost 4 bases and J 4 bases, leaving 10 bases between the germline ends. Germline CDR1 is MGHRA and CDR2 is YSYEKL. The CDR3 has 13 residues. The CDR3 sequence is CASSPTGPTEAFF. CDR3 coding DNA: TGCGCCAGCAGCCCGACAGGACCCACTGAAGCTTTCTTT.

This clonotype showed up many times. The chain couples TRBV6-5 to TRBJ2-7; possibly TRBD1 or TRBD2 for D (5 bases each). The CDR3 extends over 15 amino acids. Trimming pared 4 bases from V and 0 bases from J, leaving 13 bases between. Per the germline V gene, CDR1 is MNHEY and CDR2 is SVGAGI. CDR3 sequence (DNA): TGTGCCAGCAGTTTGGGACGGCCGAGCTCCTACGAGCAGTACTTC. It is translated as CASSLGRPSSYEQYF.

This clonotype was detected ten times or more. The chain uses TRBV6-9 and TRBJ1-4; TRBD1 matches at 9 bases. The germline CDR1 and CDR2 sequences are MNHGY and SVAAGI. CDR3 size: 18 residues. The V segment lost 3 bases and the J segment 0 bases; nucleotides outside the gene matches: 8. The CDR3 region has the DNA TGTGCCAGCAGTTACCAGGACAGGGGAAAGGCAACTAATGAAAAACTGTTTTTT. Protein: CASSYQDRGKATNEKLFF.

This clonotype was detected ten times or more. The chain combines TRBV4-3 with TRBJ2-5; perhaps TRBD1 as D (5 bases). This CDR3 is 13 amino acids long. From germline, CDR1 is LGHNA and CDR2 YSLEER. V was trimmed by 3 bases and J by 4 bases, leaving 9 bases between them. The CDR3, as DNA: TGCGCCAGCAGCCAGGGGCTAGGAGAGACCCAGTACTTC. It codes for CASSQGLGETQYF.

This clonotype showed up many times. The genes are TRBV7-8 and TRBJ1-1; D is uncertain. The V end lost 4 bases, the J end lost 6 bases, and 6 bases lay between the germline ends. The CDR3 contains 11 residues. The germline V gene has CDR1 SGHVS and CDR2 FQNEAQ. The CDR3 loop reads CASSSFAEAFF. For the CDR3, the DNA is TGTGCCAGCAGCTCCTTCGCTGAAGCTTTCTTT.

The sample holds many counts of this clonotype. The rearrangement links TRBV28 to TRBJ2-2; tentatively, D is TRBD1 (5 bases). CDR1 and CDR2 from the germline V gene are MDHEN and SYDVKM. V was shortened by 4 bases and J by 0 bases, with 15 bases between the two germline ends. This CDR3 is 17 amino acids long. The chain's CDR3 is CASSSPLLTANTGELFF. Written as DNA, the CDR3 is TGTGCCAGCAGTTCTCCCCTCTTGACAGCGAACACCGGGGAGCTGTTTTTT.

This clonotype was counted at least ten times. The chain combines TRBV5-1 with TRBJ2-2, with a weak D call TRBD2 (5 bases). The length of the CDR3 is 14 residues. Per the germline V gene, CDR1 is SGHRS and CDR2 is YFSETQ. Between the trimmed V and J ends, which lost 5 bases and 4 bases, there was a span of 12 bases. The CDR3 loop reads CASSTGIGTGELFF. The CDR3 nucleotides are TGCGCCAGCAGTACCGGGATAGGCACCGGGGAGCTGTTTTTT.

This clonotype was recorded at least ten times. In nucleotides, the CDR3 is TGTGCCAGCTCGCGGACGGACAGGGGATCCTACGAGCAGTACTTC. This gives the protein CASSRTDRGSYEQYF. This chain joins TRBV18 and TRBJ2-7, with 9 bases matching TRBD1. The CDR3 is 15 residues long. CDR1 is KGHSH and CDR2 is LQKENI in the germline V gene. Trimming cost V 6 bases and J 1 base; bases outside gene matches: 7.

This clonotype was seen repeatedly, ten times or more. The chain carries TRBV5-1 and TRBJ2-1; D possibly corresponds to TRBD2 (6 bases). The V gene's germline CDR1 is SGHRS and CDR2 YFSETQ. V was shortened by 0 bases and J by 2 bases, with 12 bases between the two germline ends. The CDR3 has 16 residues. The DNA of the CDR3 is TGCGCCAGCAGCTTGGTTGGGGGGATTACCTACAATGAGCAGTTCTTC. The encoded protein is CASSLVGGITYNEQFF.

Many counts were recorded for this clonotype. The rearrangement joins TRBV12-3 or TRBV12-4 to TRBJ1-1, with 7 bases lining up with TRBD1. This CDR3 is built from 15 residues. Germline trimming cut 5 bases from V and 4 bases from J; bases unmatched to any gene: 10. CDR3 residues: CASSLDTGVSTEAFF. The CDR3 nucleotides read TGTGCCAGCAGTCTCGATACAGGGGTTAGCACTGAAGCTTTCTTT.

This clonotype was found many times. The chain uses TRBV2 and TRBJ2-7, with 9 bases lining up with TRBD1. CDR1 and CDR2 (germline): SNHLY, FYNNEI. The V segment lost 8 bases and the J segment 2 bases; nucleotides outside the gene matches: 10. CDR3 length: 15 residues. The CDR3 region is CASEDMGQGPYEQYF. CDR3 in DNA: TGTGCCAGCGAGGACATGGGACAGGGACCCTACGAGCAGTACTTC.

The genes are TRBV5-1 and TRBJ2-3, with TRBD2 matching 10 bases. The CDR3 covers 17 residues. From germline, CDR1 is SGHRS and CDR2 YFSETQ. V dropped 0 bases and J dropped 0; count of bases not matched to a gene: 4. The CDR3 DNA sequence: TGCGCCAGCAGCTTGGGTAGCGGGGGGCCCAGCACAGATACGCAGTATTTT. It translates to CASSLGSGGPSTDTQYF.

In its sample, this clonotype was seen many times. The chain joins TRBV20-1 to TRBJ1-6; D unclear. Germline assignment: CDR1 DFQATT and CDR2 SNEGSKA (reference sequence). V was trimmed by 6 bases and J by 8 bases, leaving 14 bases between them. The CDR3 is made up of 13 amino acids. In DNA form, the CDR3 reads TGCAGTGCCCTAATGGGCGGCGATTCACCCCTCCACTTT. Translating gives CSALMGGDSPLHF.

This clonotype was recorded many times. The chain recombines TRBV10-3 with TRBJ1-1; tentative D call: TRBD1 (5 bases). V lost 6 bases, J lost 2 bases, and 13 bases lay in between. Germline CDR1 reads ENHRY; CDR2 reads SYGVKD. The CDR3 is 14 residues long. In DNA, the CDR3 is TGTGCCATCAGCGTAGGGACGGCAAACACTGAAGCTTTCTTT. It codes for CAISVGTANTEAFF.

The V gene is TRBV28, the J gene TRBJ2-5; 11 bases map to TRBD2. V lost 4 bases to trimming and J lost 1 base; unmatched junction nucleotides: 5. From germline, CDR1 is MDHEN and CDR2 SYDVKM. This CDR3 comprises 16 residues. CDR3 sequence reads: CASSSPLAGGQETQYF. The DNA for the CDR3 is TGTGCCAGCAGTTCCCCCCTAGCGGGGGGCCAAGAGACCCAGTACTTC.

There are many counts of this clonotype. The J gene is TRBJ2-1, the V gene TRBV5-6, with a tentative D call TRBD2 (5 bases). CDR3 length equals 12 residues. With 3 bases removed from V and 7 bases from J, the gap between germline ends came to 8 bases. CDR1 SGHDT and CDR2 YYEEEE come from the germline V gene. CDR3: CASSSTGNEQFF. In DNA form, the CDR3 reads TGTGCCAGCAGCTCTACGGGGAATGAGCAGTTCTTC. The full variable domain, with the rest looked up from reference TRBV5-6 and TRBJ2-1, is DAGVTQSPTHLIKTRGQQVTLRCSPKSGHDTVSWYQQALGQGPQFIFQYYEEEERQRGNFPDRFSGHQFPNYSSELNVNALLLGDSALYLCASSSTGNEQFFGPGTRLTVL.

The sample holds many counts of this clonotype. The chain's CDR3 is CSVPISGGFSYNEQFF. In DNA, the CDR3 is TGCAGTGTCCCGATTAGCGGGGGGTTTTCCTACAATGAGCAGTTCTTC. The rearrangement uses TRBV20-1 and TRBJ2-1, with 10 bases matching TRBD2. Looked up from germline, CDR1 is DFQATT and CDR2 is SNEGSKA (reference sequence). V trimming: 7 bases; J trimming: 1 base; junction bases outside the gene matches: 10. The CDR3 is made up of 16 amino acids.